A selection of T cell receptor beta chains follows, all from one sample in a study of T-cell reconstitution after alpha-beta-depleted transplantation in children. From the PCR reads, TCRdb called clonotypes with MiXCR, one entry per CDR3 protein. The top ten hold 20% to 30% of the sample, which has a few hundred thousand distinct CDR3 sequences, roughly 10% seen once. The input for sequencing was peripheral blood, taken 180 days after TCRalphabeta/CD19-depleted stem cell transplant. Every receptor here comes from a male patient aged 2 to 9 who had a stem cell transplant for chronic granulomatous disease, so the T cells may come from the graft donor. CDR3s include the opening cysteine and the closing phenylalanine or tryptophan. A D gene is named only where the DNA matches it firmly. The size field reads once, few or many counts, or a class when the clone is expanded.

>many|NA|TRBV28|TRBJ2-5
TGTGCCAGCGGGAGGCCGTGGGAGACCCAGTACTTC
CASGRPWETQYF
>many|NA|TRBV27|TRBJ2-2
TGTGCCAGCAGCAAATTCACCGGGGAGCTGTTTTTT
CASSKFTGELFF
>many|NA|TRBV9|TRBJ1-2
TGTGCCAGCAGCGATAGGGCCTATGGCTACACCTTC
CASSDRAYGYTF
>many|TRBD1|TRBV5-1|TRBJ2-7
TGCGCCAGCAGCTGGGGACAGGGGTTCTACGAGCAGTACTTC
CASSWGQGFYEQYF
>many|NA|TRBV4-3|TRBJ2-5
TGCGCCAGCAGTCCAGTTCGGGGACAAGAGACCCAGTACTTC
CASSPVRGQETQYF
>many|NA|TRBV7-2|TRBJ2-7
TGTGCCAGCAGAGGCAGGACGTCCTACGAGCAGTACTTC
CASRGRTSYEQYF
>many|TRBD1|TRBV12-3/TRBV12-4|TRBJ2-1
TGTGCCAGCAGTCCGGGGGACAGGAACTCCTACAATGAGCAGTTCTTC
CASSPGDRNSYNEQFF
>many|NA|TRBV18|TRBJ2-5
TGTGCCAGCTCACCAACAGCGGTGGAGACCCAGTACTTC
CASSPTAVETQYF
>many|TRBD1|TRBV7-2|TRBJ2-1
TGTGCCAGCAGCCCCAGGTGGGGACAGGGGGCCAATGAGCAGTTCTTC
CASSPRWGQGANEQFF
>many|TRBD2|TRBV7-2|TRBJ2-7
TGTGCCAGCAGTCCTAGCGGGGACCCACCCCCGCAGTACTTC
CASSPSGDPPPQYF
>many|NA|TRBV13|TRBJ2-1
TGTGCCAGCAGGCCTGGAGAGAACTACAATGAGCAGTTCTTC
CASRPGENYNEQFF